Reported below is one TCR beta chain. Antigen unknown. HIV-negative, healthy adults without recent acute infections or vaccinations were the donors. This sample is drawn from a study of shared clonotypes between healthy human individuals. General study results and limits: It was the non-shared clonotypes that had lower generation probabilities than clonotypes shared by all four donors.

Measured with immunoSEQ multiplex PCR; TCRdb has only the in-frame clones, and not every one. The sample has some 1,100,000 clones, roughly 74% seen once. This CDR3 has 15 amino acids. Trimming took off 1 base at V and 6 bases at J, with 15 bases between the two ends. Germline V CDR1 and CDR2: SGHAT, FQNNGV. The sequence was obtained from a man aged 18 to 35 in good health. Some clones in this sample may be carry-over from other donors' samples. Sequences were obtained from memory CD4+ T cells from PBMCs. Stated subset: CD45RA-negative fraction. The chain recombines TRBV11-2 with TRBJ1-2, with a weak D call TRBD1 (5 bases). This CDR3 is CASSLGSPGRDGYTF. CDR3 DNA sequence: TGTGCCAGCAGCTTAGGTTCGCCAGGGAGGGATGGCTACACCTTC.